This T cell receptor (beta chain) was found in a study of blood T cell repertoires in COVID-19. Germline V gives CDR1 LGHDT, CDR2 YNNKEL (reference sequence). With 1 base removed from V and 3 bases from J, the gap between germline ends came to 13 bases. This CDR3 spans 15 amino acids. As processed by the authors: By means of reference gene primer amplification, nucleated cell counts were estimated. The method was immunoSEQ multiplex PCR; TCRdb's version includes in-frame clones alone and lacks a portion of them. V, J and clone size were drawn from that table, and D and trimming were deduced from the DNA. Of roughly 120,000 clones listed, 65% to 90% were seen once; the top ten hold 7.9%.

The chain recombines TRBV3-1 (or the pseudogene TRBV3-2) with TRBJ2-7; D is perhaps TRBD2 (5 bases). This clonotype was sampled from a woman at least 80 years old with active or convalescent COVID-19. Material: peripheral blood. The CDR3 here is CASSQGGSSLYEQYF. CDR3 DNA sequence: TGTGCCAGCAGCCAAGGTGGGAGTAGCCTCTACGAGCAGTACTTC.